This passage covers 13 T cell receptor beta chains from one sample sequenced in a study of neurological immune-mediated disorders. TCRdb recomputed calls from the 5' RACE reads with MiXCR, one row per CDR3 protein. The sample contains more than 45,000 distinct CDR3 sequences, over 4% of which appear only once. Sequenced sample: PBMCs. The origin of the receptors is a man aged 45-65 years with multiple sclerosis.

This clonotype was recorded at least ten times. The gene calls are TRBV5-1 and TRBJ2-3; no firm D call. There are 16 residues in the CDR3. Germline-derived CDR1 and CDR2 are SGHRS and YFSETQ. The germline V and J ends were trimmed by 0 bases and 0 bases, with 11 bases remaining between them. In nucleotides, the CDR3 is TGCGCCAGCAGCTTGGAACAGCCTATTAGCACAGATACGCAGTATTTT. This sequence encodes CASSLEQPISTDTQYF.

This clonotype was seen a handful of times. V usage is TRBV29-1 and J usage is TRBJ2-1; D is perhaps TRBD2 (5 bases). V gave up 1 base and J gave up 0 bases, with 22 bases separating them. From germline, CDR1 is SQVTM and CDR2 ANQGSEA. The length of the CDR3 is 19 residues. CDR3 sequence reads: CSVEGPVSGGKSSYNEQFF. The CDR3 DNA reads TGCAGCGTTGAAGGGCCCGTAAGCGGTGGAAAGAGCTCCTACAATGAGCAGTTCTTC.

This clonotype came up many times. A much larger clone differs from this one at a single base, so this may be a read error. The gene calls are TRBV29-1 and TRBJ2-7; D not certain. From germline, CDR1 is SQVTM and CDR2 ANQGSEA. The V end lost 6 bases, the J end lost 2 bases, and 14 bases lay between the germline ends. This CDR3 contains 13 residues. The CDR3 nucleotides read TGCAGCGTCGGGCCCAAAGGAGCCTACGAGCAGTACTTC. As protein: CSVGPKGAYEQYF.

This clonotype was seen a few times. V is TRBV15 and J is TRBJ2-7, with 7 bases identical to TRBD1. The V gene's germline CDR1 is LNHNV and CDR2 YYDKDF (reference sequence). This CDR3 comprises 14 residues. After removal of 1 base from V and 2 bases from J, the junction contained 2 bases not matched to a gene. CDR3 bases: TGTGCCACCAGCAGAGGGGACAGCCCCTACGAGCAGTACTTC. This codes for CATSRGDSPYEQYF.

This clonotype was counted ten times or more. The chain combines TRBV7-2 with TRBJ2-7; no firm D call. The CDR3 consists of 12 residues. The V and J ends lost 5 bases and 7 bases respectively, with 12 bases between them. Germline values: CDR1 SGHTA, CDR2 FQGNSA. CDR3 nucleotide sequence: TGTGCCAGCAGCGAGTCCTGGAGTGAGCAGTACTTC. It specifies CASSESWSEQYF.

The sample holds many counts of this clonotype. This sequence joins TRBV4-1 and TRBJ1-5, with 7 bases lining up with TRBD1. CDR1 MGHRA and CDR2 YSYEKL come from the germline V gene. This CDR3 spans 17 amino acids. V was pared by 3 bases and J by 0 bases, with 8 bases of the junction left unmatched. In DNA form, the CDR3 reads TGCGCCAGCAGCCAGGGTACAGGGGACCATAGCAATCAGCCCCAGCATTTT. This gives the protein CASSQGTGDHSNQPQHF.

In its sample, this clonotype is medium-sized. The rearrangement links TRBV4-1 to TRBJ2-2; TRBD2 matches 12 bases. This CDR3 is 18 amino acids long. V shed 0 bases, J shed 5 bases, and the junction held 7 bases outside the gene matches. Per germline, CDR1 MGHRA and CDR2 YSYEKL. The CDR3 region is CASSQDLWTSGDTGELFF. CDR3 DNA: TGCGCCAGCAGCCAAGATCTCTGGACTAGCGGGGATACCGGGGAGCTGTTTTTT.

There are a few counts of this clonotype. The genes are TRBV5-1 and TRBJ2-1; perhaps TRBD1 as D (5 bases). Germline V gene data show CDR1 as SGHRS and CDR2 as YFSETQ. The CDR3 runs to 17 residues. V was clipped by 0 bases and J by 4 bases, with 17 bases between them. The CDR3 reads CASSLESGQTKYNEQFF. DNA of the CDR3: TGCGCCAGCAGCTTGGAATCAGGACAAACGAAGTACAATGAGCAGTTCTTC.

This clonotype was detected ten times or more. The V and J genes are TRBV29-1 and TRBJ2-5; 8 bases fit TRBD1. The germline V gene has CDR1 SQVTM and CDR2 ANQGSEA. V dropped 7 bases and J dropped 4; count of bases not matched to a gene: 2. This CDR3 is built from 11 residues. The CDR3 DNA follows: TGCAGCGAAGGACAGGGAGAGACCCAGTACTTC. Its protein is CSEGQGETQYF. Drawing the rest from reference TRBV29-1 and TRBJ2-5, the complete variable domain is SAVISQKPSRDICQRGTSLTIQCQVDSQVTMMFWYRQQPGQSLTLIATANQGSEATYESGFVIDKFPISRPNLTFSTLTVSNMSPEDSSIYLCSEGQGETQYFGPGTRLLVL.

This clonotype was counted many times. The chain has TRBV20-1 and TRBJ2-5; 8 nucleotides agree with TRBD2. This CDR3 has 10 amino acids. Trimming cost V 5 bases and J 11 bases; bases outside gene matches: 4. Germline CDR1 is DFQATT and CDR2 is SNEGSKA (reference sequence). The CDR3: CSASGLVQYF. The CDR3 DNA reads as TGCAGTGCTTCGGGACTAGTGCAGTACTTC.

This clonotype appeared many times. Here the CDR3 DNA reads TGTGCCAGCGGGAATCGGGTCACTGAAGCTTTCTTT. Translation gives CASGNRVTEAFF. This rearrangement joins TRBV27 to TRBJ1-1; no definite D call. The CDR3 length is 12 residues. V lost 8 bases and J 4 bases, leaving 11 bases between the germline ends. The germline V gene has CDR1 MNHEY and CDR2 SMNVEV (reference sequence).

This clonotype was observed many times. V and J are TRBV3-1 and TRBJ1-1; maybe TRBD1 (6 bases). Germline V gives CDR1 LGHDT, CDR2 YNNKEL (reference sequence). Trimming took 4 bases from V and 0 from J, leaving 15 bases between them. The CDR3 consists of 16 residues. DNA for the CDR3: TGTGCCAGCAGCCGAAGCCTCGGACAGATGAACACTGAAGCTTTCTTT. Translating gives CASSRSLGQMNTEAFF.

This clonotype was recorded at least ten times. The rearrangement links TRBV3-1 to TRBJ2-7, with 9 bases aligning to TRBD2. The V gene end was trimmed by 1 base and the J gene end by 2 bases; junction bases not matched to a gene: 12. Germline assignment: CDR1 LGHDT and CDR2 YNNKEL (reference sequence). The CDR3 covers 18 residues. CDR3 in amino acids: CASSQATGRAGGPYEQYF. DNA for the CDR3: TGTGCCAGCAGCCAAGCCACCGGGAGAGCGGGAGGCCCCTACGAGCAGTACTTC.